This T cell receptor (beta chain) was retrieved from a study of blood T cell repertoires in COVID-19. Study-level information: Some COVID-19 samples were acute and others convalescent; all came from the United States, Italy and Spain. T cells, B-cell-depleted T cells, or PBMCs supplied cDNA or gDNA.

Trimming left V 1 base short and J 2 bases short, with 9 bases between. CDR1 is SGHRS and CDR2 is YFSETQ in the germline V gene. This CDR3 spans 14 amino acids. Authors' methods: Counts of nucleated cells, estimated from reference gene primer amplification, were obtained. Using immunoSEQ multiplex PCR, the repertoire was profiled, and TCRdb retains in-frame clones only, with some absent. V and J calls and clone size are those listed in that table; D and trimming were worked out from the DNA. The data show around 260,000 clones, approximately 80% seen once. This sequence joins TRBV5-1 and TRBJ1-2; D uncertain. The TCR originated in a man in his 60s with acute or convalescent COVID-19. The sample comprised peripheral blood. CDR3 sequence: CASSLLGRNYGYTF. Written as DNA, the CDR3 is TGCGCCAGCAGCTTGCTGGGCAGGAACTATGGCTACACCTTC.